The clone carrying this TCR beta chain was seen just once. This CDR3 has 16 residues. The sample is drawn from a study of blood T cell repertoires in COVID-19. Clones were read by immunoSEQ multiplex PCR, and TCRdb kept only the in-frame ones, dropping some. The repertoire consists of about 300,000 clones, with around 87% occurring once and the leading ten covering approximately 4.3%. The sample consisted of PBMCs or T cells enriched from blood (not recorded which). The rearrangement uses TRBV21-1 and TRBJ2-1; no check of the table's D call, TRBD2, against the DNA was made. TRBV21-1 is reported as a pseudogene. This clonotype was sampled from a woman between 18 and 29 years old with acute COVID-19. DNA of the CDR3: TGTGCCAGCAGCAAATCTAGGTCTGTCTGTTACAATGAGCAGTTCTTC. Its translation is CASSKSRSVCYNEQFF.